Detailed here is one TCR beta chain. The data derive from a study of blood T cell repertoires in COVID-19. The CDR3 is made up of 15 amino acids. V lost 1 base to trimming and J lost 0 bases, with 9 bases between them. The germline V gene encodes CDR1 SGHDT and CDR2 YYEEEE. Sequencing was performed with immunoSEQ multiplex PCR; in TCRdb, only in-frame clones are kept and a portion is missing. The table shows around 160,000 clones, with roughly four fifths occurring only once. The sequencing input was peripheral blood. The clonotype comes from a human donor in a cohort sampled during active COVID-19. The V call is TRBV5-6, the J call TRBJ2-3; a weak D match, TRBD2 (5 bases). Here the CDR3 DNA reads TGTGCCAGCAGCTTGAACGGGGTTAGCACAGATACGCAGTATTTT. The encoded protein is CASSLNGVSTDTQYF.